One and the same sample provided the 20 T cell receptor beta chains below, sequenced in a study of cytomegalovirus exposure and HLA in healthy donors. The study ran its PCR with 60 Vbeta and 13 Jbeta primers. Clones were read by immunoSEQ multiplex PCR, and TCRdb kept only the in-frame ones, dropping some. The sample lists some 220,000 clones; about 85% were seen once. The specimen was PBMCs. The receptors stem from a girl aged 2 to 10 in good health and CMV-seronegative.

The chain couples TRBV10-3 to TRBJ1-2; D is undetermined. CDR1 is ENHRY, CDR2 SYGVKD, per germline. There are 15 residues in the CDR3. Trimming cost V 7 bases and J 1 base, with 16 bases left between them. Here the CDR3 DNA reads TGTGCCATCACCCAGAGTGACACTCTTAACTATGGCTACACCTTC. As protein: CAITQSDTLNYGYTF.

The rearrangement uses TRBV29-1 and TRBJ2-3; TRBD1 aligns across 9 bases. This CDR3 comprises 15 residues. Germline V lookup: CDR1 SQVTM, CDR2 ANQGSEA. J was trimmed by 4 bases and V by 4 bases; bases with no gene match: 9. CDR3 loop: CSVVPTGGVADTQYF. The CDR3 DNA reads TGCAGCGTTGTTCCCACAGGGGGCGTGGCAGATACGCAGTATTTT.

The chain has TRBV19 and TRBJ1-5; D call uncertain. Germline assignment: CDR1 LNHDA and CDR2 SQIVND (reference sequence). The V end lost 7 bases, the J end lost 0 bases, and 13 bases lay between the germline ends. CDR3 length: 15 amino acids. The CDR3 spells CASTLGRDSNQPQHF. The CDR3 DNA reads TGTGCCAGTACCCTGGGGAGGGATAGCAATCAGCCCCAGCATTTT. Based on the CDR3 plus reference TRBV19 and TRBJ1-5, the full variable domain is DGGITQSPKYLFRKEGQNVTLSCEQNLNHDAMYWYRQDPGQGLRLIYYSQIVNDFQKGDIAEGYSVSREKKESFPLTVTSAQKNPTAFYLCASTLGRDSNQPQHFGDGTRLSIL.

The chain has TRBV27 and TRBJ2-3; D may be TRBD2 (5 bases). Germline lookup yields CDR1 MNHEY and CDR2 SMNVEV (reference sequence). This CDR3 contains 12 residues. The V end was cut by 0 bases, the J end by 10 bases, with 8 bases between. The CDR3 loop reads CASSLSAGPQYF. In DNA, the CDR3 is TGTGCCAGCAGTTTATCGGCGGGTCCGCAGTATTTT.

V is TRBV29-1 and J is TRBJ1-2, with 9 bases aligning to TRBD1. Germline CDR1 and CDR2: SQVTM and ANQGSEA. After removal of 4 bases from V and 10 bases from J, the junction contained 13 bases not matched to a gene. This CDR3 region has 14 residues. Here the CDR3 reads CSVAGQGLLYPYTF. In DNA, the CDR3 is TGCAGCGTTGCGGGACAGGGCCTGCTATACCCCTACACCTTC.

J is TRBJ2-1 and V is TRBV14; 9 nucleotides align to TRBD2. The CDR3 contains 16 residues. CDR1 and CDR2 from the germline V gene are SGHDN and FVKESK. Unmatched junction bases numbered 9, after V lost 3 bases and J lost 6 bases. CDR3 residues: CASSQIAGDFVNEQFF. For the CDR3, the DNA is TGTGCCAGCAGCCAGATAGCGGGGGATTTCGTCAATGAGCAGTTCTTC.

The chain couples TRBV6-6 to TRBJ1-5, with D possibly TRBD1 on 5 matching bases. This CDR3 is built from 15 residues. The V gene's germline CDR1 is MNHNY and CDR2 SVGAGI (reference sequence). V was cut by 4 bases and J by 0 bases, with 10 bases left in between. The CDR3 loop is CASSSGEYSNQPQHF. In DNA form, the CDR3 reads TGTGCCAGCAGTTCGGGGGAGTATAGCAATCAGCCCCAGCATTTT.

Here the CDR3 DNA reads TGTGCCAGCAGCAACCGTATAGGACAGGGGAGCTACAATGAGCAGTTCTTC. It translates to CASSNRIGQGSYNEQFF. The chain joins TRBV11-3 to TRBJ2-1; 9 bases align to TRBD1. The CDR3 extends over 17 amino acids. After removal of 5 bases from V and 3 bases from J, the junction contained 11 bases not matched to a gene. Germline lookup yields CDR1 SGHNT and CDR2 YENEEA.

The chain couples TRBV2 to TRBJ1-2; D not certain. Germline V gene data show CDR1 as SNHLY and CDR2 as FYNNEI. CDR3 size: 13 residues. V dropped 4 bases and J dropped 4 bases, with 10 bases sitting between them. As DNA, the CDR3 is TGTGCCAGCAGTGTCCAGAACCTCTATGGCTACACCTTC. Translating gives CASSVQNLYGYTF.

The chain has TRBV23-1 and TRBJ2-2; 12 nucleotides line up with TRBD1. TRBV23-1 is an ORF, with its function uncertain. V lost 7 bases to trimming and J lost 6 bases; unmatched junction nucleotides: 6. The CDR3 covers 15 residues. The CDR3 here is CASIPGQGAAGELFF. The CDR3 DNA is TGCGCCAGCATACCGGGACAGGGGGCGGCCGGGGAGCTGTTTTTT.

The V and J genes are TRBV28 and TRBJ1-1; the D gene is possibly TRBD1 (6 bases). The V gene lost 6 bases and the J gene lost 2 bases, with 16 bases spanning the gap. Germline loops: CDR1 MDHEN, CDR2 SYDVKM. The CDR3 runs 15 residues. CDR3 sequence (DNA): TGTGCCAGCAGCCCAAGGCGGACAGCCAACACTGAAGCTTTCTTT. This encodes CASSPRRTANTEAFF.

This clone has only a few counts. Different DNA sequences within this sample yield the same CDR3. This sequence joins TRBV30 and TRBJ1-4; D remains unclear. CDR3 length: 11 amino acids. Germline loops: CDR1 GTSNPN, CDR2 SVGIG (reference sequence). The germline V and J ends were trimmed by 0 bases and 8 bases, with 4 bases remaining between them. CDR3 DNA sequence: TGTGCCTGGAGTGTACTGGAAAAACTGTTTTTT. As protein: CAWSVLEKLFF. Supplemented by reference TRBV30 and TRBJ1-4, the full variable domain reads SQTIHQWPATLVQPVGSPLSLECTVEGTSNPNLYWYRQAAGRGLQLLFYSVGIGQISSEVPQNLSASRPQDRQFILSSKKLLLSDSGFYLCAWSVLEKLFFGSGTQLSVL.

The V and J genes are TRBV4-2 and TRBJ2-1; the D gene is possibly TRBD1 (6 bases). Between the trimmed V and J ends, which lost 5 bases and 2 bases, there was a span of 16 bases. The CDR3 spans 16 residues. Looked up from germline, CDR1 is LGHNA and CDR2 is YNFKEQ. The CDR3: CASSVPDRLTYNEQFF. The CDR3 nucleotides read TGTGCCAGCAGCGTCCCGGACAGACTTACCTACAATGAGCAGTTCTTC.

CDR3 nucleotide sequence: TGTGCCAGCAGTCCCGACAGGGGGCTCAATGAGCAGTTCTTC. Amino acids: CASSPDRGLNEQFF. The chain uses TRBV6-5 and TRBJ2-1; 10 nucleotides agree with TRBD1. Germline trimming cut 5 bases from V and 6 bases from J; bases unmatched to any gene: 4. The germline gives CDR1 MNHEY, CDR2 SVGAGI. The CDR3 runs to 14 residues.

The J gene is TRBJ1-2, the V gene TRBV6-5; D gene uncertain. V dropped 2 bases and J dropped 8 bases, with 12 bases sitting between them. CDR3 length: 13 amino acids. The germline gives CDR1 MNHEY, CDR2 SVGAGI. CDR3: CASSYDPLAGYTF. CDR3 sequence (DNA): TGTGCCAGCAGTTACGACCCCCTAGCCGGCTACACCTTC.

The V gene is TRBV4-1, the J gene TRBJ1-5; D remains unclear. V shed 1 base and J shed 1 base, with 8 bases lying between them. The CDR3 runs 15 residues. CDR1 is MGHRA, CDR2 YSYEKL, per germline. The chain's CDR3 is CASSQAPGSNQPQHF. The CDR3, as DNA: TGCGCCAGCAGCCAAGCGCCAGGAAGCAATCAGCCCCAGCATTTT.

V usage is TRBV2 and J usage is TRBJ1-1; D might be TRBD1 (6 bases). Germline V gene data show CDR1 as SNHLY and CDR2 as FYNNEI. CDR3 length equals 11 residues. Trimming cost V 6 bases and J 6 bases, with 8 bases left between them. CDR3 residues: CASRGGPEAFF. For the CDR3, the DNA is TGTGCCAGCAGGGGGGGGCCTGAAGCTTTCTTT.

The gene calls are TRBV7-9 and TRBJ2-1; D not resolved. The CDR3 covers 11 residues. Trimming stripped 5 bases from V and 8 bases from J, with 7 bases between. Germline V gene data show CDR1 as SEHNR and CDR2 as FQNEAQ (reference sequence). The CDR3 DNA follows: TGTGCCAGCAGCCCGGTGGATGAGCAGTTCTTC. Translating it yields CASSPVDEQFF.

J is TRBJ2-4 and V is TRBV4-1; D remains ambiguous. The CDR3 extends over 18 amino acids. Germline V lookup: CDR1 MGHRA, CDR2 YSYEKL. Trimming left V 0 bases short and J 0 bases short, with 15 bases between. This chain's CDR3 is CASSQDHVRMLAKNIQYF. CDR3 nucleotide sequence: TGCGCCAGCAGCCAAGACCATGTCAGGATGCTAGCCAAAAACATTCAGTACTTC.

The gene calls are TRBV5-1 and TRBJ1-1; no reliable D call. The V end was cut by 6 bases, the J end by 4 bases, with 13 bases between. This CDR3 contains 13 residues. The germline V gene has CDR1 SGHRS and CDR2 YFSETQ. The CDR3 DNA is TGCGCCAGCAAGAACAGCTTAACCACTGAAGCTTTCTTT. Amino acid sequence: CASKNSLTTEAFF.